This T cell receptor beta chain was sequenced in a study of siplizumab effects on memory and regulatory T cells. Study-wide points: Just a small share of alloreactive clones was traced back to unstimulated subsets. Alloreactive sequences traceable to unstimulated CD4+ memory cells were significantly reduced by siplizumab. Suppressive function of proliferating Tregs from siplizumab cultures was not confirmed. In controls, roughly 27% of mappable alloreactive CD4+ clones were Treg-derived on average, versus about 69% with siplizumab.

Regarding this clone: The antigen is undetermined.

Germline V gives CDR1 ENHRY, CDR2 SYGVKD. With V trimmed by 6 bases and J by 3 bases, 3 bases remained unmatched. The CDR3 has 13 amino acids. The repertoire was sequenced with immunoSEQ multiplex PCR; TCRdb's copy has only in-frame clones and lacks some. The table shows around 100,000 clones, with more than 85% occurring only once. This chain joins TRBV10-3 and TRBJ2-5; 8 bases line up with TRBD1. What was sequenced was CD4+ T cells sorted from blood. The source is a human donor in good health. CDR3 sequence: CAISGQGKETQYF. CDR3 DNA sequence: TGTGCCATCAGCGGACAGGGCAAAGAGACCCAGTACTTC.